The present T cell receptor beta chain was sequenced within a study of human T cells and chemical hapten exposure. Findings and limits, study-wide: Expanded TCR sets contained significantly more large CDR3 similarity clusters than controls. No shift was seen in TCRs above 1 in 1000 frequency with DPC sensitization.

Germline values: CDR1 SGHRS, CDR2 YFSETQ. The CDR3 consists of 14 residues. Trimming pared 4 bases from V and 5 bases from J, leaving 14 bases between. This clonotype was picked up a small number of times. Its antigen remains unidentified. Regarding time point: pre-sensitization, week 0. Stated treatment: therapeutic diphenylcyclopropenone sensitization with weekly scalp DPC. Donors were 18 to 70-year-old alopecia patients suitable for DPC. TCRdb reanalysed the RACE reads using MiXCR and keeps one entry per CDR3 protein. The sample shows around 300,000 distinct CDR3 sequences, around 5.5% of them seen only once.

The receptor was derived from a young woman with alopecia areata. Some clones in this sample may be carry-over from other donors' samples. The source material was whole blood, sampled in connection with sensitization to the hapten diphenylcyclopropenone (DPC). The chain is built from TRBV5-1 and TRBJ2-3; perhaps D is TRBD1 or TRBD2 (5 bases each). The CDR3 spells CASSSRDLKDTQYF. CDR3 DNA: TGCGCCAGCAGCAGCCGGGACCTTAAAGATACGCAGTATTTT.